This T cell receptor (beta chain) was captured by sequencing in a study of beta chain features in type 1 diabetes. General observations from the study: Researchers could not determine here whether HLA type influences TCRB rearrangement. PCR may have favored shorter templates equally in patients and controls. TCRB CDR3s were moderately but significantly shorter in Type 1 diabetes patients in all four CD4+ subsets.

In this sample, this clone turned up many times. What it recognizes is unknown. Other DNA sequences in this sample translate to the same CDR3. The study reverse transcribed the entire isolated RNA, so it sequenced expressed TCRB transcripts. The method was immunoSEQ multiplex PCR; TCRdb's version includes in-frame clones alone and lacks a portion of them. The sample has 900,000 or so clones, about a sixth seen once; the top ten hold 0.02% to 0.03%. CDR3 size: 13 residues. Germline V CDR1 and CDR2: SGHDN, FVKESK. Trimming stripped 1 base from V and 4 bases from J, with 5 bases between. The sequence came from a woman between 18 and 29 years old in good health. The chain couples TRBV14 to TRBJ2-1; D remains unclear. The source material was naive CD4+ T cells from blood. In DNA form, the CDR3 reads TGTGCCAGCAGCCAAGGGCTGTACAATGAGCAGTTCTTC. Protein product: CASSQGLYNEQFF.